A selection of T cell receptor beta chains follows, all from one sample in a study of PD-L1 blockade in urothelial cancer. Sequencing used immunoSEQ multiplex PCR; TCRdb keeps in-frame clones, though not all of them. Here the sample spans fewer than 50,000 clones, nearly 90% being singletons. This specimen was PBMCs, taken around atezolizumab (anti-PD-L1) treatment. These receptors came from a donor at least 40 years old with urothelial cancer. The CDR3 runs from the conserved cysteine through the conserved F or W. The D gene is left open where the match is weak. Clone sizes are given selectively: once, few, many, or a class where the clone is expanded.

CASSPSGYGYTF,TGTGCCAGTAGCCCGTCCGGCTATGGCTACACCTTC,TRBV19,NA,TRBJ1-2,NA
CASSDPGLAATDTQYF,TGTGCCAGCAGTGACCCGGGACTAGCGGCCACAGATACGCAGTATTTT,TRBV2,NA,TRBJ2-3,TRBD2
CASSLTGLRVGGYTF,TGTGCCAGCAGCTTAACGGGACTGCGGGTCGGCGGCTACACCTTC,TRBV7-9,NA,TRBJ1-2,NA
CASSLGTSGRAQFF,TGTGCCAGCAGCTTAGGGACTAGCGGGAGGGCCCAGTTCTTC,TRBV11-3,once,TRBJ2-1,TRBD2
CASSLYPGRDGYTF,TGTGCCAGCAGTTTATACCCAGGGAGGGATGGCTACACCTTC,TRBV27,NA,TRBJ1-2,NA
CATLPKNTDTQYF,TGTGCCACCCTACCAAAGAACACAGATACGCAGTATTTT,TRBV10-3,NA,TRBJ2-3,NA
CASSLGTLRGRSETQYF,TGTGCCAGCAGCTTAGGGACCCTTCGGGGGAGGTCGGAGACCCAGTACTTC,TRBV7-2,NA,TRBJ2-5,NA
CASSQSALGGLAGFDEQFF,TGCGCCAGCAGCCAAAGTGCCCTTGGGGGACTAGCGGGCTTCGATGAGCAGTTCTTC,TRBV4-3,NA,TRBJ2-1,TRBD2
CASSLLEVRSGNSYEQYF,TGCGCCAGCAGCCTCCTGGAGGTGAGGAGCGGGAACTCCTACGAGCAGTACTTC,TRBV4-1,NA,TRBJ2-7,TRBD2
CAWRGGGRGYGYTF,TGTGCCTGGAGGGGAGGGGGGCGCGGCTATGGCTACACCTTC,TRBV30,NA,TRBJ1-2,NA
CASSIGVASYNEQFF,TGTGCCAGTAGTATCGGGGTCGCCTCCTACAATGAGCAGTTCTTC,TRBV19,NA,TRBJ2-1,NA